The T cell receptor (beta chain) described here comes from a study of blood T cell repertoires in COVID-19 (TCRdb year 2020). Study-level background: Samples from collaborators originated in the United States, Italy and Spain and spanned both the acute and convalescent phases of COVID-19. Samples were obtained from the ongoing ImmuneRACE study (first 160 participants) and from 950 to 1,500 subjects provided by 6 global collaborators. Deeply sampled blood TCRbeta repertoires from subjects exposed to, actively infected with, or recovered from COVID-19 were included in the dataset. Where available, HLA class I and class II types were obtained from metadata supplied by the sample provider rather than from assay-based typing. Sample metadata almost always included a de-identified subject ID, COVID-19 status, age in years and sex. The material from the prospective study consisted of cDNA or gDNA derived from T cells, B-cell-depleted T cells, or PBMCs. A freely available public database, intended as a resource for researchers studying the immune response to SARS-CoV-2, is where the repertoires were released.

Participants in the prospective study were enrolled through a virtual design, were aged roughly 18 to 95 years, and lived in roughly 24 United States geographic areas. To assign participants to cohorts, the prospective study relied on clinical history that participants themselves reported in a screening survey and a study questionnaire. In the prospective study, mobile phlebotomists collected whole blood, serum and a nasopharyngeal or oropharyngeal swab from each participant. Over a roughly two-month period, participants in the prospective study had the option of providing additional blood draws and questionnaires. Before DNA extraction, blood samples from the prospective study were shipped at room temperature or frozen. About this clone: Its recognized antigen is unknown. No base-level quality is on record; no much larger clone is a single base apart.

The immunoSEQ Assay, a bias-controlled multiplex PCR, was used to amplify TCRbeta CDR3 regions from genomic DNA. Per the original workflow: The number of nucleated cells in each sample was estimated by amplification of reference gene primers within the assay. Sequence reads were collapsed and filtered to measure the absolute abundance of every unique TCRbeta CDR3 rearrangement. For each sample, productive Simpson clonality was calculated as the square root of Simpson's diversity index across productive rearrangements. The clones in this table, taken by TCRdb from immuneACCESS, are in-frame only. Not every clone is retained; where verified, under half of the shortfall comes from an unresolved V gene, and the cause of the rest is unknown. V and J calls and clone size follow that table, whereas D and trimming were derived from the DNA. The sample profile shows 300,000 or so clones; 80% to 90% of them were found once. The top ten clones comprise approximately 4% of the sample.

Via the germline V gene, CDR1 is SGDLS and CDR2 YYNGEE. A distance of 20 bases separates the germline ends of V and J, which lose 3 bases and 4 bases respectively. The CDR3 measures 17 amino acids from cysteine to phenylalanine. Only CDR3 DNA is held: 51 bases, read in frame from base 1. Study-wide conclusions, independent of this receptor: The quantity of clinical and demographic metadata differed by source and by participant and was supplied without curation.

Sequenced material: PBMCs or T cells enriched from blood (not recorded which). This clonotype originated in a woman aged 40 to 49 with acute COVID-19. The chain joins TRBV9 to TRBJ2-1; TRBD1 is a possible D gene, resting on 7 matching bases. The nucleotide sequence reads as follows: TGTGCCAGCAGCGCTACCTCAGGGGGGACTCGATACAATGAGCAGTTCTTC. Its protein is CASSATSGGTRYNEQFF.